These T cell receptor beta chains were read from a single sample in a study of blood T cell repertoires in COVID-19. Assay: immunoSEQ multiplex PCR; the TCRdb copy retains only in-frame clones and omits some. The sample consists of about 260,000 clones, about 83% of them appearing once. Sequenced sample: peripheral blood. Receptor source: a woman aged 45-59 years who had recovered from COVID-19. The CDR3 runs from the conserved cysteine through the conserved F or W. The D gene is left open where the match is weak. Clone size is given for some rows only: seen once, a few or many times, or a class if the clone is expanded.

v_gene	j_gene	d_gene	abundance	CDR3aa	CDR3nt
TRBV5-4	TRBJ2-5	TRBD1	NA	CASSSQTGERETQYF	TGTGCCAGCAGCTCCCAAACAGGGGAGCGGGAGACCCAGTACTTC
TRBV5-4	TRBJ1-1	TRBD1	NA	CASSLGQGEAFF	TGTGCCAGCAGCTTGGGACAGGGGGAAGCTTTCTTT
TRBV7-2	TRBJ2-3	TRBD2	NA	CASSARLAGGAGANNRQYF	TGTGCCAGCAGCGCCCGACTAGCGGGGGGGGCTGGGGCCAATAATAGGCAGTATTTT
TRBV7-3	TRBJ2-7	NA	NA	CASSLRHNSYEQYF	TGTGCCAGCAGCTTGCGGCATAACTCCTACGAGCAGTACTTC
TRBV7-9	TRBJ1-2	TRBD1	NA	CASSYIGTGTYGYTF	TGTGCCAGCAGCTATATCGGGACAGGGACCTATGGCTACACCTTC
TRBV4-1	TRBJ2-3	TRBD2	few	CASSQFLAVPDTQYF	TGCGCCAGCAGCCAATTCCTAGCGGTACCAGATACGCAGTATTTT
TRBV6-5	TRBJ1-3	TRBD1	NA	CASRDSLSGNTIYF	TGTGCCAGCCGGGACAGCCTCTCTGGAAACACCATATATTTT
TRBV28	TRBJ1-2	NA	NA	CASSLAPPRRGYTF	TGTGCCAGCAGTTTGGCGCCCCCGCGGAGAGGCTACACCTTC
TRBV9	TRBJ1-4	TRBD1	NA	CASSLHRGANEKLFF	TGTGCCAGCAGCTTACACAGGGGTGCTAATGAAAAACTGTTTTTT
TRBV20-1	TRBJ2-7	NA	once	CSVSRQPSSYEQYF	TGCAGTGTTAGTCGACAGCCGAGCTCCTACGAGCAGTACTTC
TRBV7-9	TRBJ2-3	TRBD1	once	CASSLEIGQGDTDTQYF	TGTGCCAGCAGCTTAGAAATAGGACAGGGGGACACAGATACGCAGTATTTT
TRBV7-8	TRBJ1-5	TRBD1	NA	CASSGKDRVDQPQHF	TGTGCCAGCAGCGGAAAAGACAGGGTGGATCAGCCCCAGCATTTT
TRBV4-3	TRBJ2-3	NA	NA	CASSQTQGTADTQYF	TGCGCCAGCAGCCAGACCCAGGGAACCGCAGATACGCAGTATTTT
TRBV5-4	TRBJ1-2	TRBD1	NA	CASSLASTGTAYGYTF	TGTGCCAGCAGCTTGGCCTCGACCGGGACAGCCTATGGCTACACCTTC
TRBV4-1	TRBJ2-7	TRBD2	NA	CASSQTGGSSYEQYF	TGCGCCAGCAGCCAAACCGGCGGGAGCTCCTACGAGCAGTACTTC
TRBV7-2	TRBJ2-7	NA	few	CASSQRGNLRSYEQYF	TGTGCCAGCAGCCAAAGGGGCAACTTGCGGTCCTACGAGCAGTACTTC
TRBV2	TRBJ1-2	TRBD1	NA	CASSERTGYGYTF	TGTGCCAGCAGTGAACGGACAGGTTATGGCTACACCTTC
TRBV7-2	TRBJ1-5	TRBD1	NA	CASSLGETGNQPQHF	TGTGCCAGCAGCTTAGGCGAGACAGGGAATCAGCCCCAGCATTTT
TRBV9	TRBJ2-7	TRBD2	NA	CASSVGETSGDYEQYF	TGTGCCAGCAGCGTAGGGGAGACTAGCGGGGACTACGAGCAGTACTTC
TRBV10-3	TRBJ2-7	TRBD1	NA	CAISYDRGAVYEQYF	TGTGCCATCAGTTATGACAGGGGGGCCGTCTACGAGCAGTACTTC
TRBV12-3/TRBV12-4	TRBJ2-3	NA	NA	CASRVPGADTQYF	TGTGCCAGCAGAGTCCCAGGGGCCGATACGCAGTATTTT
TRBV10-2	TRBJ1-6	TRBD1	NA	CASKSWDSSSPLHF	TGCGCCAGCAAGTCCTGGGACAGCTCTTCACCCCTCCACTTT
TRBV27	TRBJ2-1	NA	NA	CASTQSGEQFF	TGTGCCAGCACCCAGTCGGGTGAGCAGTTCTTC
TRBV4-3	TRBJ2-7	TRBD1	NA	CASSQDWGRGREQYF	TGCGCCAGCAGCCAAGATTGGGGCAGGGGGCGGGAGCAGTACTTC
TRBV4-3	TRBJ2-1	NA	NA	CASSQVTSLSYNEQFF	TGCGCCAGCAGCCAAGTCACTAGCCTATCCTACAATGAGCAGTTCTTC
TRBV6-2/TRBV6-3	TRBJ1-2	NA	NA	CASSFPIPGRGALIYGYTF	TGTGCCAGCAGTTTCCCTATCCCCGGGAGGGGGGCGCTGATCTATGGCTACACCTTC
TRBV6-5	TRBJ2-1	NA	NA	CASSSWTGDNEQFF	TGTGCCAGCAGTTCCTGGACTGGAGACAATGAGCAGTTCTTC
TRBV9	TRBJ2-7	NA	many	CASSVTEGLSREQYF	TGTGCCAGCAGCGTAACGGAGGGACTGAGTCGCGAGCAGTACTTC
TRBV7-9	TRBJ1-6	TRBD1	once	CASSPFIGQGYSPLHF	TGTGCCAGCAGCCCATTTATTGGACAGGGATATTCACCCCTCCACTTT
TRBV24-1	TRBJ2-5	NA	NA	CATSDPRKRETQYF	TGTGCCACCAGTGACCCGAGAAAGCGGGAGACCCAGTACTTC
TRBV3-1/TRBV3-2	TRBJ2-5	NA	once	CASSHRGGETQYF	TGTGCCAGCAGCCATCGGGGTGGGGAGACCCAGTACTTC
TRBV19	TRBJ2-5	NA	NA	CASSRSARGETQYF	TGTGCCAGTAGTCGCTCAGCGAGGGGGGAGACCCAGTACTTC
TRBV7-2	TRBJ2-1	NA	once	CASSQIYNEQFF	TGTGCCAGCAGCCAAATCTACAATGAGCAGTTCTTC
TRBV5-1	TRBJ2-7	TRBD1	NA	CASSPTGDHEQYF	TGCGCCAGCAGCCCGACAGGGGACCACGAGCAGTACTTC
TRBV15	TRBJ2-7	NA	NA	CATSPRTPNYEQYF	TGTGCCACCAGCCCCCGAACACCCAACTACGAGCAGTACTTC
TRBV19	TRBJ2-5	TRBD1	NA	CASSTRDRGYQETQYF	TGTGCCAGTAGTACCAGGGACAGGGGGTACCAAGAGACCCAGTACTTC
TRBV7-9	TRBJ1-1	NA	NA	CASSFGGLNTEAFF	TGTGCCAGCAGCTTCGGCGGCCTTAACACTGAAGCTTTCTTT
TRBV7-8	TRBJ2-7	NA	few	CASRSADAYEQYF	TGTGCCAGCAGATCCGCGGATGCCTACGAGCAGTACTTC
TRBV5-1	TRBJ2-5	TRBD1	NA	CASSWGTGSEETQYF	TGCGCCAGCAGCTGGGGGACAGGGTCGGAAGAGACCCAGTACTTC
TRBV5-1	TRBJ1-2	NA	NA	CASSLGQSAPGYTF	TGCGCCAGCAGCTTGGGACAGTCGGCGCCTGGCTACACCTTC
TRBV11-2	TRBJ1-1	NA	NA	CASSFRMNTEAFF	TGTGCCAGCAGCTTCAGAATGAACACTGAAGCTTTCTTT
TRBV24-1	TRBJ1-1	NA	few	CATSGAMNTEAFF	TGTGCCACCAGTGGGGCGATGAACACTGAAGCTTTCTTT
TRBV4-1	TRBJ1-2	NA	NA	CASSQDADGGNYGYTF	TGCGCCAGCAGCCAAGATGCGGACGGGGGGAACTATGGCTACACCTTC
TRBV7-9	TRBJ1-1	NA	NA	CASSFYSRGRTEAFF	TGTGCCAGCAGCTTTTACTCGCGTGGGAGGACTGAAGCTTTCTTT
TRBV7-2	TRBJ2-3	TRBD2	once	CASSPPAGGVGDTQYF	TGTGCCAGCAGCCCTCCAGCGGGAGGGGTAGGGGATACGCAGTATTTT
TRBV5-1	TRBJ2-1	NA	NA	CASSLQGYEQFF	TGCGCCAGCAGCTTACAGGGCTATGAGCAGTTCTTC
TRBV7-2	TRBJ1-2	NA	NA	CASSSRRIYGYTF	TGTGCCAGCAGCTCGCGGCGTATCTATGGCTACACCTTC
TRBV4-1	TRBJ2-1	NA	few	CASSQEGTYYNEQFF	TGCGCCAGCAGCCAAGAAGGGACTTATTACAATGAGCAGTTCTTC
TRBV9	TRBJ2-1	TRBD2	NA	CASSLGLAGGNEQFF	TGTGCCAGCAGCCTGGGACTAGCGGGGGGAAATGAGCAGTTCTTC
TRBV5-4	TRBJ2-2	NA	NA	CASSLARGGSTGELFF	TGTGCCAGCAGCTTGGCCCGAGGAGGGAGCACCGGGGAGCTGTTTTTT
TRBV7-9	TRBJ2-3	NA	NA	CASRHTSNPRDTQYF	TGTGCCAGCAGGCACACTAGCAACCCTAGAGATACGCAGTATTTT
TRBV4-3	TRBJ2-1	TRBD1	NA	CASSQDLRTGDEQFF	TGCGCCAGCAGCCAAGATCTACGGACAGGGGATGAGCAGTTCTTC
TRBV23-1	TRBJ1-5	TRBD1	NA	CAGTGVVTQHF	TGCGCCGGAACAGGGGTAGTGACCCAGCATTTT
TRBV9	TRBJ2-1	NA	NA	CASSVLDEGSYNEQFF	TGTGCCAGCAGCGTATTGGACGAGGGCTCCTACAATGAGCAGTTCTTC
TRBV10-3	TRBJ1-2	TRBD1	NA	CAISNRGLGGYTF	TGTGCCATCAGTAACAGGGGGCTCGGTGGCTACACCTTC
TRBV2	TRBJ2-3	NA	few	CASNPGGSTDTQYF	TGTGCCAGCAACCCCGGGGGTAGCACAGATACGCAGTATTTT
TRBV9	TRBJ2-2	NA	NA	CASSVGDRNTGELFF	TGTGCCAGCAGCGTAGGAGACAGAAACACCGGGGAGCTGTTTTTT